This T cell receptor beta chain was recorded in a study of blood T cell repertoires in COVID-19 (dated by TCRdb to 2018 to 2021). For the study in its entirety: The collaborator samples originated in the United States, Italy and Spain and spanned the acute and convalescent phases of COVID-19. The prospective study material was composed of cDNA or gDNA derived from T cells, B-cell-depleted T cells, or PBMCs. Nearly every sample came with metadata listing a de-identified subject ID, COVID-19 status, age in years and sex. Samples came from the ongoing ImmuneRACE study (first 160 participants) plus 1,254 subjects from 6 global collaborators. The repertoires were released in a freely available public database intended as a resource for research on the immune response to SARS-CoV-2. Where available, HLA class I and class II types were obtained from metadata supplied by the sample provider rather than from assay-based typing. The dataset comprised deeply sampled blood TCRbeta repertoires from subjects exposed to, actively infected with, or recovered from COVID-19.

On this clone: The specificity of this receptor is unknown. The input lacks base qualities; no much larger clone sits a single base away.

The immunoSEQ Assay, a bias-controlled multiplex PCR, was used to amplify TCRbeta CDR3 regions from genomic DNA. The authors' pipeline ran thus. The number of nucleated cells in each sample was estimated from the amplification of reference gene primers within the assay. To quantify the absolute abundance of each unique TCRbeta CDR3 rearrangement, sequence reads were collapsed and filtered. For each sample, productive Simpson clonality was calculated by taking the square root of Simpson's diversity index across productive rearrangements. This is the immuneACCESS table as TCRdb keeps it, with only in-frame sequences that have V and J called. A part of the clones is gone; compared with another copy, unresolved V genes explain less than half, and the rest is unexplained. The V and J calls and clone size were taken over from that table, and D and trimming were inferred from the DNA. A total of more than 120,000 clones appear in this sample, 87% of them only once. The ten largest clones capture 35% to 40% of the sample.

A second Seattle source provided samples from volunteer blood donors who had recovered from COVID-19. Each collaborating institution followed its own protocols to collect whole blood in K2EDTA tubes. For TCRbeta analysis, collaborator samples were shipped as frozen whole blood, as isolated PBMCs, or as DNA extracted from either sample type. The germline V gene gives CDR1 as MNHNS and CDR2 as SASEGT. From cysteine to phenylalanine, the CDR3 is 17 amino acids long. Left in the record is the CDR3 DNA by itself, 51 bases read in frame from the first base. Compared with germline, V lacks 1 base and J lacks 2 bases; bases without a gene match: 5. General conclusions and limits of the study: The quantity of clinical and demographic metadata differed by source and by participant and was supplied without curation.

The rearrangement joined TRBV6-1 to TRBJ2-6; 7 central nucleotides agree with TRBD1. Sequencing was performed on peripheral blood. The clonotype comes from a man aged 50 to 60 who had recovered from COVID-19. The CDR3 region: CASSEVGTGAGANVLTF. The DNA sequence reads TGTGCCAGCAGTGAAGTAGGCACAGGGGCTGGGGCCAACGTCCTGACTTTC.